This TCR beta chain was identified in a study of shared clonotypes between healthy human individuals. Splitting of each subset's genomic DNA was done evenly across several immunoSEQ plates. Data came from immunoSEQ multiplex PCR; TCRdb stores just in-frame clones and leaves some out. The profile shows fewer than 2.5 million clones, 93% of them singletons. Per the germline V gene, CDR1 is SGHNT and CDR2 is YYREEE (reference sequence). The CDR3 runs to 14 residues. Trimming shortened V by 3 bases and J by 2 bases, and 12 bases separated the two germline ends. Study-level points and caveats: Non-shared clonotypes showed lower generation probabilities than clonotypes common to all four donors. Sampling included only blood; tissue repertoires likely differ. Between several donors, naive CD4 clonotypes were shared at a level of about 5%.

A note on this clone: Its antigen remains unidentified.

The sample comprised naive CD4+ T cells from PBMCs. The subset: CD45RA+ positively selected. The rearrangement joins TRBV5-4 to TRBJ2-7; TRBD1 is a possible D gene (6 bases). This clonotype was obtained from a man younger than 30 in good health. Some clones in this sample may be carry-over from other donors' samples. This chain's CDR3 is CASSSPDSTYEQYF. Written as DNA, the CDR3 is TGTGCCAGCAGCTCACCGGACAGTACCTACGAGCAGTACTTC.